This entry lists 18 T cell receptor beta chains sequenced from one sample in a study of long-term antiretroviral therapy in people with HIV (dated by TCRdb to the early 2020s). The immunoSEQ hsTCRB v3.0 assay was used at survey level resolution for TRB variable region sequencing. TCRdb's version of the immuneACCESS table is confined to in-frame rearrangements and falls short of the full clone set. An unresolved V gene accounts for under half of the shortfall where checked; the remainder is of unknown origin. The table for this sample lists approximately 27,000 clones; 75% to 95% of them were counted only once. Of the sample, around 4.5% falls within the top ten clones. The sample here was unsorted PBMCs, taken 5 to 5.5 years after starting antiretroviral therapy. These receptors were collected from a middle-aged woman with HIV.

This chain connects TRBV29-1 to TRBJ2-3; 7 nucleotides agree with TRBD2. V lost 1 base and J lost 8; bases outside the gene matches: 6. Germline CDR1 is SQVTM and CDR2 is ANQGSEA. The CDR3 consists of 13 residues. The CDR3 sequence: CSVEGAGDVTQYF. DNA of the CDR3: TGCAGCGTTGAAGGGGCGGGGGACGTTACGCAGTATTTT.

This clone was recorded only once. The chain uses TRBV19 and TRBJ2-1, with 7 bases aligning to TRBD2. CDR1 and CDR2 from the germline V gene are LNHDA and SQIVND (reference sequence). The V gene end was trimmed by 3 bases and the J gene end by 4 bases; junction bases not matched to a gene: 15. The CDR3 is made up of 18 amino acids. This CDR3 reads CASSIGLNGGTPYNEQFF. The CDR3 bases are TGTGCCAGTAGTATTGGCCTGAACGGGGGGACGCCTTACAATGAGCAGTTCTTC.

The V gene is TRBV7-6, the J gene TRBJ1-1; D possibly corresponds to TRBD1 (6 bases). This CDR3 region has 21 residues. The germline V gene has CDR1 SGHVS and CDR2 FNYEAQ. V dropped 2 bases and J dropped 0 bases, with 28 bases sitting between them. The CDR3 DNA reads as TGTGCCAGCAGCTTAATGCCCCCGATCGACAGGCCGAGCCGCATGAACACTGAAGCTTTCTTT. Protein sequence: CASSLMPPIDRPSRMNTEAFF.

This clone was detected a few times. The gene calls are TRBV7-6 and TRBJ1-5, with a tentative D call TRBD1 (6 bases). CDR1 is SGHVS and CDR2 is FNYEAQ in the germline V gene. V shed 0 bases and J shed 5 bases, with 14 bases lying between them. This CDR3 has 16 amino acids. This CDR3 is CASSLATGAQDQPQHF. The CDR3 DNA sequence: TGTGCCAGCAGCTTAGCTACGGGGGCGCAGGATCAGCCCCAGCATTTT.

V and J are TRBV4-3 and TRBJ2-5; D is unresolved. Trimming cost V 4 bases and J 5 bases, with 11 bases left between them. Germline CDR1 and CDR2: LGHNA and YSLEER. The CDR3 covers 13 residues. As DNA, the CDR3 is TGCGCCAGCAGCCGAAGCCGCCCGGAGACCCAGTACTTC. It codes for CASSRSRPETQYF.

This sequence joins TRBV5-5 and TRBJ1-1; D might be TRBD1 (6 bases). The CDR3 totals 16 residues. V lost 3 bases and J lost 1, with 16 bases in between. Germline V gene data show CDR1 as SGHKS and CDR2 as YYEKEE (reference sequence). CDR3 loop: CASSSDKGVGNTEAFF. DNA of the CDR3: TGTGCCAGCAGCTCGGATAAGGGGGTCGGGAACACTGAAGCTTTCTTT.

This clone was found once. The J gene is TRBJ1-2, the V gene TRBV5-1, with TRBD1 as a possible D gene (5 bases). This CDR3 contains 13 residues. V lost 1 base and J 6 bases, leaving 10 bases between the germline ends. Germline assignment: CDR1 SGHRS and CDR2 YFSETQ. CDR3 nucleotide sequence: TGCGCCAGCAGCTTGCGAGGGGAGGATGGCTACACCTTC. Amino acid sequence: CASSLRGEDGYTF.

The chain employs TRBV6-4 and TRBJ1-2, with D possibly matching TRBD1 (5 bases). Per the germline V gene, CDR1 is MRHNA and CDR2 is SNTAGT. Trimming took off 4 bases at V and 7 bases at J, with 16 bases between the two ends. CDR3 size: 14 residues. The DNA of the CDR3 is TGTGCCAGCAGTGCCGTAATTGGGACGGGTGGCTACACCTTC. Amino acid sequence: CASSAVIGTGGYTF.

The chain employs TRBV12-5 and TRBJ2-3; D gene unclear. Between the trimmed V and J ends, which lost 4 bases and 1 base, there was a span of 12 bases. Germline assignment: CDR1 LGHNT and CDR2 FRNRAP. The length of the CDR3 is 15 residues. In DNA form, the CDR3 reads TGTGCTAGTGGTTACCGTCTCCAGGGCACAGATACGCAGTATTTT. As protein: CASGYRLQGTDTQYF.

The chain has TRBV27 and TRBJ1-1; D ambiguous. Germline assignment: CDR1 MNHEY and CDR2 SMNVEV (reference sequence). Trimming left V 7 bases short and J 3 bases short, with 6 bases between. The CDR3 has 11 residues. The CDR3 region has the DNA TGTGCCAGCATAGGGTACACTGAAGCTTTCTTT. This sequence encodes CASIGYTEAFF.

This chain links TRBV11-2 with TRBJ2-2; the match to TRBD1 covers 11 bases. V lost 3 bases and J lost 7; bases outside the gene matches: 7. Germline lookup yields CDR1 SGHAT and CDR2 FQNNGV. CDR3 length equals 16 residues. The CDR3 loop reads CASSFSGTGGIGELFF. CDR3 bases: TGTGCCAGCAGCTTCTCCGGGACAGGGGGGATCGGGGAGCTGTTTTTT. Full variable domain (rest looked up from reference TRBV11-2 and TRBJ2-2): EAGVAQSPRYKIIEKRQSVAFWCNPISGHATLYWYQQILGQGPKLLIQFQNNGVVDDSQLPKDRFSAERLKGVDSTLKIQPAKLEDSAVYLCASSFSGTGGIGELFFGEGSRLTVL.

The chain carries TRBV19 and TRBJ2-5; D is unclear. Trimming removed 4 bases from V and 5 bases from J, with 11 bases in between. Germline V CDR1 and CDR2: LNHDA, SQIVND (reference sequence). This CDR3 has 13 amino acids. As DNA, the CDR3 is TGTGCCAGTAGTAAAGGCCTCGGGGAGACCCAGTACTTC. Amino acid sequence: CASSKGLGETQYF.

The chain combines TRBV7-2 with TRBJ1-2; 8 nucleotides align to TRBD1. V lost 6 bases and J lost 4; bases outside the gene matches: 4. The CDR3 runs 13 residues. Per germline, CDR1 SGHTA and CDR2 FQGNSA. CDR3 in DNA: TGTGCCAGCAGGACAGGGGCTCTCTATGGCTACACCTTC. Amino acids: CASRTGALYGYTF.

Here the CDR3 reads CASSAPTSGISYNEQFF. The CDR3 DNA follows: TGTGCCAGCAGCGCACCGACTAGCGGGATATCCTACAATGAGCAGTTCTTC. This chain connects TRBV9 to TRBJ2-1; the match to TRBD2 covers 11 bases. Trimming took 3 bases from V and 1 from J; bases not matched to a gene: 6. This CDR3 comprises 17 residues. Germline V gene data show CDR1 as SGDLS and CDR2 as YYNGEE.

This sequence joins TRBV27 and TRBJ2-2, with unresolved D. V lost 7 bases, J lost 3 bases, and 3 bases lay in between. The CDR3 is 11 residues long. Per germline, CDR1 MNHEY and CDR2 SMNVEV (reference sequence). The CDR3 DNA reads TGTGCCAGCACGGACACCGGGGAGCTGTTTTTT. Its translation: CASTDTGELFF.

In its sample, this clone was seen once. This rearrangement joins TRBV5-4 to TRBJ2-3; TRBD1 is a possible D gene (6 bases). This CDR3 is 13 amino acids long. Germline assignment: CDR1 SGHNT and CDR2 YYREEE (reference sequence). V lost 4 bases and J 6 bases, leaving 12 bases between the germline ends. CDR3 sequence reads: CASSPDSSDTQYF. The CDR3 DNA reads TGTGCCAGCAGCCCGGACAGTAGCGATACGCAGTATTTT.

The V gene is TRBV7-6, the J gene TRBJ2-5; the D is unclear. The germline V gene has CDR1 SGHVS and CDR2 FNYEAQ. This CDR3 spans 15 amino acids. V was cut by 5 bases and J by 2 bases, with 15 bases left in between. The CDR3: CASSPAQAVQETQYF. CDR3 in DNA: TGTGCCAGCAGCCCTGCCCAGGCGGTACAAGAGACCCAGTACTTC.

The chain joins TRBV5-1 to TRBJ2-7; 8 positions agree with TRBD1. Unmatched junction bases numbered 8, after V lost 1 base and J lost 5 bases. CDR3 size: 15 residues. Germline CDR1 is SGHRS and CDR2 is YFSETQ. The CDR3 protein is CASSLLQGAIDEQYF. The CDR3 coding sequence is TGCGCCAGCAGCTTGTTGCAGGGGGCGATCGACGAGCAGTACTTC.